Below, one T cell receptor (beta chain) is given with its context. Its antigen remains unknown. Looked up from germline, CDR1 is SGHKS and CDR2 is YYEKEE (reference sequence). This CDR3 region has 16 residues. V was clipped by 3 bases and J by 6 bases, with 19 bases between them. These data originate in a study of T cell responses to AZD1222 COVID-19 vaccine. The study's findings and limits: It should be noted that donors were predominantly white British and more often female, and clonal diversity was possibly underestimated. It was only after the peak T cell response that any repertoires were sampled.

Only in-frame clones appear in the TCRdb table, and some are missing; sequencing was by immunoSEQ multiplex PCR. In the table there are 150,000 to 200,000 clones, 94% of which are singletons. This clonotype was sampled from an adult in good health. The sample here was peripheral blood, taken on day 0 of AZD1222 vaccination. The rearrangement links TRBV5-5 to TRBJ1-5; D gene uncertain. The CDR3 nucleotides read TGTGCCAGCAGCTCGGAAGAGGGCCTCCGGGCTCAGCCCCAGCATTTT. This sequence encodes CASSSEEGLRAQPQHF.